Below are 26 T cell receptor beta chains sequenced from a single sample in a study of CD8 T cells in Susac syndrome. Roughly 0.5 to 1 ug RNA was reverse transcribed with random hexamers. TCRdb recomputed calls from the immunoSEQ multiplex PCR reads with MiXCR, one row per CDR3 protein. The data contain approximately 100,000 distinct CDR3 sequences, 85% to 95% of them seen just once; the ten biggest clones take up approximately 0.11%. The sequenced material came from CD8+ T cells from PBMCs. The receptors come from a human donor in good health.

In DNA form, the CDR3 reads TGTGCCAGCAGTCCAGAACCCGGGTCGGGGAGCTCCTATAATTCACCCCTCCACTTT. Its protein is CASSPEPGSGSSYNSPLHF. The chain couples TRBV6-1 to TRBJ1-6; D not certain. Trimming shortened V by 5 bases and J by 0 bases, and 20 bases separated the two germline ends. Germline CDR1 is MNHNS and CDR2 is SASEGT. The length of the CDR3 is 19 residues.

This chain joins TRBV20-1 and TRBJ2-2; 12 bases fit TRBD2. The CDR3 is 18 residues long. V trimming: 6 bases; J trimming: 2 bases; junction bases outside the gene matches: 13. Per germline, CDR1 DFQATT and CDR2 SNEGSKA (reference sequence). This CDR3 is CSASRARTSGINTGELFF. Here the CDR3 DNA reads TGCAGTGCAAGTCGGGCGAGGACTAGCGGGATTAACACCGGGGAGCTGTTTTTT.

V usage is TRBV7-9 and J usage is TRBJ2-4; the D is unclear. The CDR3 is made up of 15 amino acids. Germline V CDR1 and CDR2: SEHNR, FQNEAQ (reference sequence). The V gene lost 5 bases and the J gene lost 0 bases, with 11 bases spanning the gap. For the CDR3, the DNA is TGTGCCAGCAGCGGCGACGAGAGAGCCAAAAACATTCAGTACTTC. Translated, it gives CASSGDERAKNIQYF.

This CDR3 reads CASSLGPTGNTIYF. As DNA, the CDR3 is TGTGCCAGCAGCTTGGGGCCTACTGGAAACACCATATATTTT. V is TRBV7-2 and J is TRBJ1-3; TRBD1 is a possible D gene (5 bases). Germline V lookup: CDR1 SGHTA, CDR2 FQGNSA. Trimming pared 3 bases from V and 2 bases from J, leaving 8 bases between. The CDR3 contains 14 residues.

The rearrangement uses TRBV2 and TRBJ1-5; D is uncertain. The V gene's germline CDR1 is SNHLY and CDR2 FYNNEI. This CDR3 is 13 amino acids long. V lost 3 bases, J lost 2 bases, and 5 bases lay in between. CDR3 sequence reads: CASSEIGNQPQHF. DNA for the CDR3: TGTGCCAGCAGTGAGATAGGCAATCAGCCCCAGCATTTT.

The gene calls are TRBV11-2 and TRBJ2-2, with D hard to call. V lost 0 bases and J lost 7, with 6 bases in between. The CDR3 sequence is 13 residues long. Germline loops: CDR1 SGHAT, CDR2 FQNNGV. CDR3 residues: CASSLEQFGELFF. CDR3 nucleotide sequence: TGTGCCAGCAGCTTAGAACAGTTCGGGGAGCTGTTTTTT.

This chain joins TRBV7-9 and TRBJ1-1; D is uncertain. CDR1 and CDR2 (germline): SEHNR, FQNEAQ (reference sequence). The CDR3 spans 16 residues. The V end lost 4 bases, the J end lost 3 bases, and 18 bases lay between the germline ends. The CDR3 bases are TGTGCCAGCAGCTCGCCGATGCGCCCTTTGGACACTGAAGCTTTCTTT. As protein: CASSSPMRPLDTEAFF. Full variable domain (missing parts from reference TRBV7-9 and TRBJ1-1): DTGVSQNPRHKITKRGQNVTFRCDPISEHNRLYWYRQTLGQGPEFLTYFQNEAQLEKSRLLSDRFSAERPKGSFSTLEIQRTEQGDSAMYLCASSSPMRPLDTEAFFGQGTRLTVV.

The chain has TRBV6-5 and TRBJ1-1, with TRBD1 as a possible D gene (5 bases). V gave up 4 bases and J gave up 7 bases, with 13 bases separating them. Germline V gene lookup returns CDR1 MNHEY and CDR2 SVGAGI. This CDR3 spans 13 amino acids. The CDR3 protein is CASSSREVGEAFF. CDR3 bases: TGTGCCAGCAGTTCCAGGGAGGTCGGTGAAGCTTTCTTT.

V usage is TRBV7-3 and J usage is TRBJ2-1, with D possibly being TRBD1 or TRBD2 (5 bases each). From germline, CDR1 is SGHTA and CDR2 FQGTGA. The CDR3 has 17 residues. Trimming shortened V by 1 base and J by 0 bases, and 13 bases separated the two germline ends. CDR3 residues: CASSLKARGDSYNEQFF. The CDR3 DNA reads TGTGCCAGCAGCTTAAAGGCTAGAGGGGACTCCTACAATGAGCAGTTCTTC. Using reference TRBV7-3 and TRBJ2-1 for the parts outside the CDR3, the full variable domain is GAGVSQTPSNKVTEKGKYVELRCDPISGHTALYWYRQSLGQGPEFLIYFQGTGAADDSGLPNDRFFAVRPEGSVSTLKIQRTERGDSAVYLCASSLKARGDSYNEQFFGPGTRLTVL.

CDR3 loop: CASNQDSGELFF. For the CDR3, the DNA is TGTGCCAGCAATCAAGACTCCGGGGAGCTGTTTTTT. This chain uses TRBV12-3 or TRBV12-4 with TRBJ2-2; D unresolved. The germline V and J ends were trimmed by 7 bases and 6 bases, with 9 bases remaining between them. This CDR3 is 12 amino acids long.

The chain carries TRBV5-1 and TRBJ1-1, with D possibly matching TRBD1 (5 bases). Germline V CDR1 and CDR2: SGHRS, YFSETQ. The CDR3 extends over 12 amino acids. Trimming shortened V by 0 bases and J by 11 bases, and 11 bases separated the two germline ends. CDR3 bases: TGCGCCAGCAGCTTGGACCCGGGACCCGCTTTCTTT. This sequence encodes CASSLDPGPAFF.

V is TRBV7-2 and J is TRBJ2-7, with 8 bases that match TRBD1. This CDR3 comprises 15 residues. J gave up 6 bases and V 0 bases, and 7 bases lay outside the gene matches. CDR1 and CDR2 (germline): SGHTA, FQGNSA. CDR3 nucleotides: TGTGCCAGCAGCTTAGCAACCGGGACAGGACGCGAGCAGTACTTC. Translated: CASSLATGTGREQYF.

In its sample, this clonotype was seen once. The V gene is TRBV5-1, the J gene TRBJ2-5; D is uncertain. Germline assignment: CDR1 SGHRS and CDR2 YFSETQ. The CDR3 covers 12 residues. V was cut by 4 bases and J by 4 bases, with 8 bases left in between. In DNA, the CDR3 is TGCGCCAGCAGCACGGGCCGAGAGACCCAGTACTTC. This gives the protein CASSTGRETQYF.

The chain combines TRBV12-3 or TRBV12-4 with TRBJ2-1; 9 bases map to TRBD2. V gave up 6 bases and J gave up 0 bases; unmatched junction bases: 3. The CDR3 totals 15 residues. The CDR3 protein is CASRISGSSYNEQFF. The CDR3 region has the DNA TGTGCCAGCAGGATTAGCGGGAGCTCCTACAATGAGCAGTTCTTC.

This chain uses TRBV2 with TRBJ1-2; D possibly corresponds to TRBD1 (6 bases). Trimming took off 6 bases at V and 3 bases at J, with 11 bases between the two ends. The CDR3 loop spans 13 amino acids. Germline V gives CDR1 SNHLY, CDR2 FYNNEI. This CDR3 is CASRRGVDYGYTF. The DNA for the CDR3 is TGTGCCAGCAGGAGGGGGGTAGACTATGGCTACACCTTC. The entire variable domain, with the rest obtained from reference TRBV2 and TRBJ1-2, is as follows: EPEVTQTPSHQVTQMGQEVILRCVPISNHLYFYWYRQILGQKVEFLVSFYNNEISEKSEIFDDQFSVERPDGSNFTLKIRSTKLEDSAMYFCASRRGVDYGYTFGSGTRLTVV.

The chain has TRBV12-3 or TRBV12-4 and TRBJ1-1; D gene uncertain. V was shortened by 6 bases and J by 5 bases, with 16 bases between the two germline ends. CDR3 length: 14 residues. The CDR3 region is CASRLPDRYTEAFF. Here the CDR3 DNA reads TGTGCCAGCAGGTTACCGGACCGGTATACTGAAGCTTTCTTT.

J is TRBJ1-1 and V is TRBV10-3, with D possibly matching TRBD1 (6 bases). From germline, CDR1 is ENHRY and CDR2 SYGVKD. V dropped 3 bases and J dropped 6 bases, with 11 bases sitting between them. This CDR3 contains 13 residues. The CDR3 region has the DNA TGTGCCATCAGTGAAAGGCAGGGGTCTGAAGCTTTCTTT. Its translation: CAISERQGSEAFF.

This clonotype has only one observation. V usage is TRBV5-1 and J usage is TRBJ2-2; D could derive from TRBD1 or TRBD2 (5 bases each). Germline-derived CDR1 and CDR2 are SGHRS and YFSETQ. The ends were cut back, 4 bases at V and 3 bases at J, with 16 bases in the middle. CDR3 length: 16 amino acids. The CDR3 is CASSPLWGSDTGELFF. The DNA for the CDR3 is TGCGCCAGCAGCCCCCTATGGGGGAGTGACACCGGGGAGCTGTTTTTT.

The V and J genes are TRBV20-1 and TRBJ2-1, with a tentative D call TRBD1 (5 bases). The CDR3 length is 15 residues. Germline V CDR1 and CDR2: DFQATT, SNEGSKA (reference sequence). Trimming pared 0 bases from V and 8 bases from J, leaving 17 bases between. The CDR3 DNA is TGCAGTGCTAGAGACCTCCAGGGCCGTCGGGATGAGCAGTTCTTC. Translation gives CSARDLQGRRDEQFF.

The V and J genes are TRBV4-1 and TRBJ1-1; D is possibly TRBD1 (6 bases). CDR3 size: 16 residues. From germline, CDR1 is MGHRA and CDR2 YSYEKL. The V end was cut by 5 bases, the J end by 1 base, with 17 bases between. In DNA form, the CDR3 reads TGCGCCAGCAGCTCCCGAACCGGGACAACGAACACTGAAGCTTTCTTT. Translated: CASSSRTGTTNTEAFF.

The genes are TRBV7-9 and TRBJ2-7; D is unclear. Looked up from germline, CDR1 is SEHNR and CDR2 is FQNEAQ (reference sequence). Trimming took off 5 bases at V and 6 bases at J, with 8 bases between the two ends. This CDR3 has 11 residues. CDR3 coding DNA: TGTGCCAGCAGCCGGGCGACCGAGCAGTACTTC. Translation: CASSRATEQYF.

The chain employs TRBV19 and TRBJ2-2; the D is unclear. V lost 5 bases and J lost 12, with 13 bases in between. Germline-derived CDR1 and CDR2 are LNHDA and SQIVND (reference sequence). The CDR3 covers 12 residues. The CDR3 coding sequence is TGTGCCAGTAGTGTCGACCCCGGTCAGCTGTTTTTT. Its protein is CASSVDPGQLFF.

This chain uses TRBV5-1 with TRBJ1-1, with a possible D match to TRBD1 (5 bases). CDR3 length: 14 residues. Germline values: CDR1 SGHRS, CDR2 YFSETQ. V lost 6 bases and J lost 5, with 17 bases in between. In DNA form, the CDR3 reads TGCGCCAGCACCGAACAGGTAGTCGGGACTGAAGCTTTCTTT. Translated: CASTEQVVGTEAFF.

The chain couples TRBV7-9 to TRBJ2-1; no clear D. Germline CDR1 is SEHNR and CDR2 is FQNEAQ (reference sequence). The V and J ends lost 5 bases and 5 bases respectively, with 16 bases between them. This CDR3 has 15 residues. In nucleotides, the CDR3 is TGTGCCAGCAGCGAAACCGGCAGCTTAAACAATGAGCAGTTCTTC. This translates into CASSETGSLNNEQFF. Supplemented by reference TRBV7-9 and TRBJ2-1, the full variable domain reads DTGVSQNPRHKITKRGQNVTFRCDPISEHNRLYWYRQTLGQGPEFLTYFQNEAQLEKSRLLSDRFSAERPKGSFSTLEIQRTEQGDSAMYLCASSETGSLNNEQFFGPGTRLTVL.

V usage is TRBV5-1 and J usage is TRBJ2-1; 8 bases map to TRBD2. Germline values: CDR1 SGHRS, CDR2 YFSETQ. V gave up 4 bases and J gave up 0 bases; unmatched junction bases: 6. The CDR3 is made up of 16 amino acids. In nucleotides, the CDR3 is TGCGCCAGCAGCCAGATTGCGGGAGGCTCCTACAATGAGCAGTTCTTC. Translating it yields CASSQIAGGSYNEQFF.

The rearrangement links TRBV6-2 or TRBV6-3 to TRBJ1-2; TRBD1 aligns across 9 bases. This CDR3 region has 14 residues. Germline lookup yields CDR1 MNHEY and CDR2 SVGEGT. J gave up 2 bases and V 6 bases, and 4 bases lay outside the gene matches. CDR3 residues: CASRTGTGNYGYTF. The CDR3 region has the DNA TGTGCCAGCAGGACCGGGACAGGGAACTATGGCTACACCTTC.